The subject of this entry is one TCR beta chain. The antigen is not known. This CDR3 spans 15 amino acids. Losses at the gene ends were 5 bases for V and 3 bases for J; bases not matched to a gene: 3. The germline gives CDR1 SEHNR, CDR2 FQNEAQ (reference sequence). The data originate from a study of cytomegalovirus exposure and HLA in healthy donors. Study in general: Earlier work reported approximately 110 million unique TCR beta sequences from roughly 180 million T cells. Study outcomes and limitations: CMV serostatus was the sole immune exposure information available. Later analysis showed most CMV-associated TCR beta chains appearing HLA-restricted.

Primers included in the PCR were 60 Vbeta and 13 Jbeta primers. Sequencing was performed with immunoSEQ multiplex PCR; in TCRdb, only in-frame clones are kept and a portion is missing. The repertoire holds about 140,000 clones, over 70% seen once, with 2.5% to 3.5% in the top ten. This clonotype was obtained from a male donor in good health and CMV-seronegative. The chain couples TRBV7-9 to TRBJ2-3; 12 bases match TRBD2. The sample was PBMCs. The CDR3 here is CASSRTSGKTDTQYF. The CDR3 bases are TGTGCCAGCAGCCGGACTAGCGGGAAGACAGATACGCAGTATTTT.